Presented here are 17 T cell receptor beta chains from one specimen sequenced in a study of T cell responses to AZD1222 COVID-19 vaccine. Clones were read by immunoSEQ multiplex PCR, and TCRdb kept only the in-frame ones, dropping some. The sample lists about 150,000 clones; roughly nine tenths were seen once. Source: peripheral blood, taken 28 days after the second AZD1222 dose. Receptors were obtained from an adult who received the AZD1222 COVID-19 vaccine.

This chain joins TRBV18 and TRBJ1-2, with 8 positions matching TRBD1. V lost 6 bases to trimming and J lost 2 bases; unmatched junction nucleotides: 11. CDR3 length equals 16 residues. Germline values: CDR1 KGHSH, CDR2 LQKENI. In nucleotides, the CDR3 is TGTGCCAGCTCCCGAGGGGGCAGGGGGCTAAACTATGGCTACACCTTC. Its protein is CASSRGGRGLNYGYTF.

The V call is TRBV5-3, the J call TRBJ1-2; TRBD1 is a possible D gene (6 bases). TRBV5-3 counts as an open reading frame of uncertain function. The CDR3 totals 13 residues. The V and J ends lost 6 bases and 8 bases respectively, with 17 bases between them. As DNA, the CDR3 is TGTGCCAGAACCCCCGTGGGGGCGTACGGCTACACCTTC. Amino acid sequence: CARTPVGAYGYTF.

CDR3 sequence reads: CATSGQPNQPQHF. CDR3 bases: TGTGCCACCAGTGGTCAGCCCAATCAGCCCCAGCATTTT. V and J are TRBV24-1 and TRBJ1-5; unclear D gene. The germline V and J ends were trimmed by 5 bases and 3 bases, with 7 bases remaining between them. From germline, CDR1 is KGHDR and CDR2 SFDVKD. This CDR3 has 13 amino acids.

V usage is TRBV7-2 and J usage is TRBJ2-7; 12 bases agree with TRBD2. CDR1 and CDR2 (germline): SGHTA, FQGNSA. There are 17 residues in the CDR3. With V trimmed by 1 base and J by 2 bases, 6 bases remained unmatched. DNA of the CDR3: TGTGCCAGCAGCTTAGGGCCCTCTAGCGGGGGGGCCTACGAGCAGTACTTC. Protein sequence: CASSLGPSSGGAYEQYF.

The chain is built from TRBV6-5 and TRBJ2-3; a possible D gene is TRBD2 (6 bases). CDR1 and CDR2 from the germline V gene are MNHEY and SVGAGI. The length of the CDR3 is 13 residues. V dropped 11 bases and J dropped 1 base, with 13 bases sitting between them. This CDR3 reads CAAGRFGTDTQYF. The CDR3 DNA sequence: TGTGCCGCAGGGAGGTTTGGCACAGATACGCAGTATTTT.

The V and J genes are TRBV6-5 and TRBJ1-2; a weak D match, TRBD1 (6 bases). Germline V CDR1 and CDR2: MNHEY, SVGAGI. The CDR3 consists of 16 residues. V lost 0 bases and J 6 bases, leaving 17 bases between the germline ends. The DNA of the CDR3 is TGTGCCAGCAGTTACTCGCCTGTATCAGGGGAACATGGCTACACCTTC. This encodes CASSYSPVSGEHGYTF.

The gene calls are TRBV6-5 and TRBJ2-7, with D possibly being TRBD1 (6 bases). This CDR3 region has 15 residues. Germline CDR1 is MNHEY and CDR2 is SVGAGI. Trimming took 6 bases from V and 0 from J, leaving 15 bases between them. The CDR3 here is CASSLGHSLSYEQYF. The CDR3 bases are TGTGCCAGCAGCCTGGGACACAGCCTCTCCTACGAGCAGTACTTC.

The chain recombines TRBV10-1 with TRBJ2-1; 9 bases fit TRBD2. CDR1 is WNHNN and CDR2 is SYGVQD in the germline V gene (reference sequence). The CDR3 is 14 residues long. Trimming took 4 bases from V and 6 from J; bases not matched to a gene: 4. CDR3 region: CASSASGAINEQFF. As DNA, the CDR3 is TGCGCCAGCAGTGCTAGCGGGGCCATCAATGAGCAGTTCTTC.

The chain joins TRBV19 to TRBJ1-4; D may be TRBD1 (5 bases). V lost 6 bases to trimming and J lost 0 bases, with 8 bases between them. The CDR3 contains 14 residues. Germline V CDR1 and CDR2: LNHDA, SQIVND (reference sequence). CDR3 region: CASRQQATNEKLFF. The CDR3 coding sequence is TGTGCCAGTAGGCAACAGGCAACTAATGAAAAACTGTTTTTT.

The CDR3 loop is CASSEEGASWDTQYF. CDR3 nucleotide sequence: TGTGCCAGCAGTGAAGAGGGGGCCTCTTGGGATACGCAGTATTTT. V is TRBV2 and J is TRBJ2-3; TRBD1 aligns across 7 bases. Unmatched junction bases numbered 7, after V lost 1 base and J lost 6 bases. The CDR3 covers 15 residues. Germline values: CDR1 SNHLY, CDR2 FYNNEI.

This sequence joins TRBV4-2 and TRBJ2-5; TRBD2 is a possible D gene (6 bases). Trimming stripped 0 bases from V and 0 bases from J, with 11 bases between. Germline V gene lookup returns CDR1 LGHNA and CDR2 YNFKEQ. There are 16 residues in the CDR3. CDR3 bases: TGTGCCAGCAGCCAAGAAGAGGCGGGGAACCAAGAGACCCAGTACTTC. This translates into CASSQEEAGNQETQYF.

This clone showed up just a few times. This chain uses TRBV11-2 with TRBJ1-3, with D unclear. Germline values: CDR1 SGHAT, CDR2 FQNNGV. V was cut by 10 bases and J by 0 bases, with 16 bases left in between. CDR3 size: 15 residues. CDR3 DNA: TGTGCCACCCCGGACGGGGAGAGCTCTGGAAACACCATATATTTT. As protein: CATPDGESSGNTIYF.

The chain uses TRBV7-9 and TRBJ1-3; weak D call: TRBD1 (5 bases). V was pared by 1 base and J by 0 bases, with 10 bases between. CDR1 and CDR2 from the germline V gene are SEHNR and FQNEAQ (reference sequence). The CDR3 covers 16 residues. The CDR3 loop is CASSLVGATSGNTIYF. CDR3 nucleotide sequence: TGTGCCAGCAGCTTAGTCGGGGCAACCTCTGGAAACACCATATATTTT.

V and J are TRBV7-9 and TRBJ1-6; 12 bases map to TRBD1. The CDR3 covers 18 residues. V shed 5 bases and J 10 bases; nucleotides not matched to a gene: 15. Germline-derived CDR1 and CDR2 are SEHNR and FQNEAQ (reference sequence). CDR3: CASSPPGTGGEVRSPLHF. The CDR3 nucleotides read TGTGCCAGCAGCCCGCCCGGGACAGGGGGCGAAGTAAGGTCACCCCTCCACTTT.

The CDR3 region is CASSSTGLPRSQPQHF. CDR3 nucleotide sequence: TGTGCCAGCAGCTCGACGGGACTCCCACGCAGTCAGCCCCAGCATTTT. J is TRBJ1-5 and V is TRBV5-6, with D maybe TRBD1 (5 bases). The CDR3 length is 16 residues. CDR1 SGHDT and CDR2 YYEEEE come from the germline V gene. V gave up 3 bases and J gave up 6 bases, with 19 bases separating them.

The chain joins TRBV3-1 (or the pseudogene TRBV3-2) to TRBJ2-3; D may be TRBD2 (6 bases). V lost 4 bases and J 0 bases, leaving 11 bases between the germline ends. Germline CDR1 LGHDT, CDR2 YNNKEL (reference sequence). The CDR3 is 15 amino acids. The CDR3 loop is CASSRTGLSTDTQYF. The CDR3 nucleotides read TGTGCCAGCAGCCGGACGGGACTCAGCACAGATACGCAGTATTTT.

The chain employs TRBV6-1 and TRBJ2-7; D gene ambiguous. This CDR3 has 14 amino acids. With 3 bases removed from V and 0 bases from J, the gap between germline ends came to 9 bases. The germline CDR1 and CDR2 sequences are MNHNS and SASEGT. This chain's CDR3 is CASSESPSSYEQYF. The CDR3 nucleotides are TGTGCCAGCAGTGAGTCCCCTAGCTCCTACGAGCAGTACTTC.